The sample holds a few counts of the clone carrying this T cell receptor beta chain. Antigen: not known. PCR employed 60 Vbeta and 13 Jbeta primers. TCRdb's table, derived via immunoSEQ multiplex PCR, lists solely in-frame clones and lacks some. The table lists some 98,000 clones, 76% of them singletons. This entry belongs to a study of cytomegalovirus exposure and HLA in healthy donors. Study results and limitations: Several of the most significant clusters were apparently associated with common viral pathogens in a later analysis.

This CDR3 has 17 amino acids. Germline V gene lookup returns CDR1 LGHNA and CDR2 YNFKEQ. J lost 3 bases, V lost 1 base, and 11 bases had no gene match. The J gene is TRBJ2-7, the V gene TRBV4-2, with TRBD1 matching 8 bases. The receptor's source is a man aged 35 to 55 in good health and CMV-seronegative. Specimen: PBMCs. CDR3 nucleotide sequence: TGTGCCAGCAGCCAAGCCGGAATGGACAGGGCTCACTACGAGCAGTACTTC. Translating it yields CASSQAGMDRAHYEQYF.